The 17 T cell receptor beta chains below were found in one sample sequenced in a study of T cell changes during pregnancy in multiple sclerosis. Measured with immunoSEQ multiplex PCR; TCRdb has only the in-frame clones, and not every one. This table holds more than 85,000 clones, around nine tenths found once. Sequenced material: peripheral blood, taken in the second trimester of pregnancy. Every receptor here comes from a female donor with multiple sclerosis, enrolled in a pregnancy study.

This chain connects TRBV2 to TRBJ2-1; 9 bases line up with TRBD2. Germline V gene sequence: CDR1 SNHLY, CDR2 FYNNEI. V shed 6 bases and J 8 bases; nucleotides not matched to a gene: 8. The CDR3 consists of 14 residues. The CDR3 DNA follows: TGTGCCAGCAGAGGACTAGCGAGGGGCGATGAGCAGTTCTTC. Translating gives CASRGLARGDEQFF.

This sequence joins TRBV2 and TRBJ2-7, with TRBD1 as a possible D gene (5 bases). This CDR3 region has 14 residues. The germline gives CDR1 SNHLY, CDR2 FYNNEI. V was clipped by 4 bases and J by 3 bases, with 13 bases between them. The CDR3 sequence: CASSGPDIYYEQYF. The CDR3 DNA follows: TGTGCCAGCAGTGGGCCGGACATATACTACGAGCAGTACTTC.

This rearrangement joins TRBV5-1 to TRBJ2-5; 11 bases fit TRBD1. Trimming took 3 bases from V and 0 from J; bases not matched to a gene: 7. There are 17 residues in the CDR3. Germline-derived CDR1 and CDR2 are SGHRS and YFSETQ. CDR3 amino acids: CASSSFRDRGNQETQYF. The CDR3, as DNA: TGCGCCAGCAGCTCCTTCCGGGACAGGGGGAACCAAGAGACCCAGTACTTC. The variable domain in full, completed from reference TRBV5-1 and TRBJ2-5, reads KAGVTQTPRYLIKTRGQQVTLSCSPISGHRSVSWYQQTPGQGLQFLFEYFSETQRNKGNFPGRFSGRQFSNSRSEMNVSTLELGDSALYLCASSSFRDRGNQETQYFGPGTRLLVL.

The rearrangement links TRBV6-5 to TRBJ1-5; 7 bases are a match to TRBD1. The CDR3 consists of 15 residues. Germline V CDR1 and CDR2: MNHEY, SVGAGI. Trimming took 6 bases from V and 3 from J; bases not matched to a gene: 8. Here the CDR3 DNA reads TGTGCCAGCAGCCTCTACAGGGGTCTCAATCAGCCCCAGCATTTT. Amino acid sequence: CASSLYRGLNQPQHF.

This clone was found once. The chain combines TRBV4-1 with TRBJ2-1; D might be TRBD2 (6 bases). In germline, CDR1 is MGHRA, CDR2 YSYEKL. The CDR3 loop spans 14 amino acids. The ends were cut back, 3 bases at V and 10 bases at J, with 16 bases in the middle. CDR3 nucleotides: TGCGCCAGCAGCCATCCCCTGCGGGGAACGGAGCAGTTCTTC. This codes for CASSHPLRGTEQFF.

The sample holds one count of this clone. The CDR3 region is CASSFKVSGLTFSYEQYF. The CDR3, as DNA: TGTGCCAGCAGCTTCAAAGTTTCGGGACTCACTTTTTCCTACGAGCAGTACTTC. V usage is TRBV7-2 and J usage is TRBJ2-7, with D perhaps matching TRBD2 (6 bases). Trimming left V 3 bases short and J 1 base short, with 22 bases between. The germline CDR1 and CDR2 sequences are SGHTA and FQGNSA. The CDR3 covers 18 residues.

This clone came up once. The chain couples TRBV7-2 to TRBJ2-3, with 8 nucleotides matching TRBD2. V gave up 2 bases and J gave up 5 bases; unmatched junction bases: 12. The CDR3 has 17 residues. The V gene's germline CDR1 is SGHTA and CDR2 FQGNSA. The DNA for the CDR3 is TGTGCCAGCAGCTTACGGCTAGCGGGTATGGGGGGAGATACGCAGTATTTT. Residues: CASSLRLAGMGGDTQYF.

This rearrangement joins TRBV7-3 to TRBJ1-2, with D possibly matching TRBD1 (5 bases). The germline CDR1 and CDR2 sequences are SGHTA and FQGTGA. Trimming took off 5 bases at V and 0 bases at J, with 13 bases between the two ends. The CDR3 is 15 amino acids. This CDR3 is CASSPGRQSNYGYTF. CDR3 in DNA: TGTGCCAGCAGCCCAGGGCGCCAGTCTAACTATGGCTACACCTTC.

The rearrangement uses TRBV7-2 and TRBJ2-3, with TRBD2 matching over 8 bases. This CDR3 has 14 amino acids. Unmatched junction bases numbered 2, after V lost 6 bases and J lost 0 bases. Germline CDR1 and CDR2: SGHTA and FQGNSA. CDR3 sequence reads: CASRLAVSTDTQYF. The CDR3 DNA sequence: TGTGCCAGCAGACTAGCGGTTAGCACAGATACGCAGTATTTT.

The rearrangement links TRBV5-4 to TRBJ1-2; D is perhaps TRBD1 (6 bases). This CDR3 has 13 residues. Germline lookup yields CDR1 SGHNT and CDR2 YYREEE (reference sequence). V lost 4 bases and J 2 bases, leaving 9 bases between the germline ends. This chain's CDR3 is CASSPTGNYGYTF. CDR3 DNA: TGTGCCAGCAGCCCCACAGGGAACTATGGCTACACCTTC.

V and J are TRBV7-9 and TRBJ2-5; the D gene is possibly TRBD1 (5 bases). Looked up from germline, CDR1 is SEHNR and CDR2 is FQNEAQ (reference sequence). The CDR3 runs 15 residues. V lost 4 bases and J 0 bases, leaving 12 bases between the germline ends. Here the CDR3 reads CASSSNRQYQETQYF. The CDR3 nucleotides are TGTGCCAGCAGCTCAAATAGACAGTACCAAGAGACCCAGTACTTC.

The rearrangement links TRBV5-5 to TRBJ2-7; no reliable D call. Trimming took 7 bases from V and 5 from J, leaving 25 bases between them. The CDR3 is 16 residues long. From germline, CDR1 is SGHKS and CDR2 YYEKEE (reference sequence). The CDR3 sequence is CASRSLTTHRLNEQYF. For the CDR3, the DNA is TGTGCCAGCCGCTCCCTTACAACACACCGCCTGAACGAGCAGTACTTC.

The genes are TRBV7-6 and TRBJ1-2, with a tentative D call TRBD1 (5 bases). The ends were cut back, 5 bases at V and 5 bases at J, with 18 bases in the middle. The germline gives CDR1 SGHVS, CDR2 FNYEAQ. The CDR3 runs 15 residues. The chain's CDR3 is CASSARRGGPYGYTF. The CDR3 DNA reads as TGTGCCAGCAGCGCCCGTAGGGGAGGACCTTATGGCTACACCTTC.

V and J are TRBV30 and TRBJ1-4; TRBD1 might be the D (5 bases). This CDR3 has 13 amino acids. Germline assignment: CDR1 GTSNPN and CDR2 SVGIG (reference sequence). The germline V and J ends were trimmed by 0 bases and 6 bases, with 8 bases remaining between them. CDR3 amino acids: CAWSVSGDEKLFF. In DNA, the CDR3 is TGTGCCTGGAGTGTATCGGGGGATGAAAAACTGTTTTTT.

The rearrangement uses TRBV19 and TRBJ1-5; a possible D gene is TRBD1 (6 bases). This CDR3 is 13 amino acids long. CDR1 is LNHDA, CDR2 SQIVND, per germline (reference sequence). Trimming took 9 bases from V and 6 from J, leaving 15 bases between them. In DNA, the CDR3 is TGTGCCAGCACCCTGACAGGAGGTCAGCCCCAGCATTTT. Its protein is CASTLTGGQPQHF.

This clone was seen only once. V usage is TRBV2 and J usage is TRBJ2-7; 11 bases are shared with TRBD2. There are 16 residues in the CDR3. Germline-derived CDR1 and CDR2 are SNHLY and FYNNEI. The V and J ends lost 3 bases and 3 bases, in that order; junction bases with no gene match: 7. CDR3 coding DNA: TGTGCCAGCAGTGAGATCCCCGGGACTAGCGGCTACGAGCAGTACTTC. The encoded protein is CASSEIPGTSGYEQYF.

The rearrangement uses TRBV7-9 and TRBJ2-5, with D perhaps TRBD1 (6 bases). The ends were cut back, 7 bases at V and 2 bases at J, with 17 bases in the middle. Germline CDR1 is SEHNR and CDR2 is FQNEAQ (reference sequence). This CDR3 has 15 amino acids. DNA for the CDR3: TGTGCCAGCAATCTGGGGGCCAGACTGCAAGAGACCCAGTACTTC. Its protein is CASNLGARLQETQYF.